The rows below give T cell receptor beta chains drawn from one sample of a study of blood T cell repertoires in COVID-19. Only in-frame clones appear in the TCRdb table, and some are missing; sequencing was by immunoSEQ multiplex PCR. The sample includes about 150,000 clones, approximately 78% of them seen just once. The sequencing input was peripheral blood. The receptors were sampled from a human donor with acute or convalescent COVID-19. The donor label of this sample is uncertain. CDR3s include the opening cysteine and the closing phenylalanine or tryptophan. D genes are given only for firm matches. Clone size is stated in some rows and not others, as once, few, many or a class when expanded.

D,V,size,J,DNA,CDR3
.,TRBV20-1,.,TRBJ1-2,TGCAGTGCTAGTGGGGCGGGGTATGGCTACACCTTC,CSASGAGYGYTF
.,TRBV27,.,TRBJ2-1,TGTGCCAGCAGTTTAAGAGGGTCCAGGTCTTACAATGAGCAGTTCTTC,CASSLRGSRSYNEQFF
TRBD1,TRBV18,.,TRBJ2-7,TGTGCCAGCTCACCCTTCGGGACAGGGGGCGTATACGAGCAGTACTTC,CASSPFGTGGVYEQYF
TRBD1,TRBV18,.,TRBJ1-5,TGTGCCAGCTCACCAGTGGGGACAGGGGGCGCCGGGAGAATGACCCAGCATTTT,CASSPVGTGGAGRMTQHF
.,TRBV5-8,.,TRBJ1-3,TGTGCCAGCGAGGCAATTAGAAACACCATATATTTT,CASEAIRNTIYF
.,TRBV3-1/TRBV3-2,.,TRBJ1-3,TGTGCCAGCAGTCGAGGTCGCCTCTCTGGAAACACCATATATTTT,CASSRGRLSGNTIYF
TRBD1,TRBV5-1,few,TRBJ1-6,TGCGCCAGCAGCCCGGGAAACTTACAGGGGATACGTTCACCCCTCCACTTT,CASSPGNLQGIRSPLHF
TRBD1,TRBV5-1,.,TRBJ1-5,TGCGCCAGCCCGGGGTCGGGACAGAGTAGCAATCAGCCCCAGCATTTT,CASPGSGQSSNQPQHF
.,TRBV9,once,TRBJ1-2,TGTGCCAGCAGCGCTAGCTATGGCTACACCTTC,CASSASYGYTF
.,TRBV3-1/TRBV3-2,.,TRBJ2-2,TGTGCCAGCAGCCAAGTGACAGTCCCCGGGGAGCTGTTTTTT,CASSQVTVPGELFF
.,TRBV30,.,TRBJ2-2,TGTGCCTGGACCGACAGACGGTGGAACACCGGGGAGCTGTTTTTT,CAWTDRRWNTGELFF
TRBD1,TRBV7-9,.,TRBJ1-2,TGTGCCAGCAGCTGGACAGGGGACTATGGCTACACCTTC,CASSWTGDYGYTF
TRBD2,TRBV4-2,.,TRBJ2-5,TGTGCCAGCAGCCAAAGCGGGGGGGCTTCAGGTGAGACCCAGTACTTC,CASSQSGGASGETQYF
TRBD2,TRBV4-2,.,TRBJ2-3,TGTGCCAGCAGCCGGGCTGGCGGGGGGGCCGGGGATACGCAGTATTTT,CASSRAGGGAGDTQYF
.,TRBV4-1,.,TRBJ1-3,TGCGCCAGCAGCCAATTACACCGGAGTTCGCGGGACACCATATATTTT,CASSQLHRSSRDTIYF
TRBD1,TRBV6-5,once,TRBJ1-5,TGTGCCAGCAGTTCAGGGACAGCACGTTTGAATCAGCCCCAGCATTTT,CASSSGTARLNQPQHF